This TCR beta chain was documented in a study of blood T cell repertoires in COVID-19. Whole-study context: PBMCs, B-cell-depleted T cells, or T cells were the source of the cDNA or gDNA that made up the material.

Participants were aged roughly 18 to 89 years from approximately 23 US areas. Categorization into cohorts depended on clinical history that participants reported. CDR1 is SGHKS, CDR2 YYEKEE, per germline (reference sequence). The CDR3 has 14 amino acids. The V end lost 1 base, the J end lost 2 bases, and 9 bases lay between the germline ends. Original analysis: Estimated nucleated cell counts came from reference gene primer amplification. The table came from immunoSEQ multiplex PCR; TCRdb's copy has only in-frame clones and leaves some out. V and J calls and clone size are copied from that table; D and trimming were computed from the DNA. Counted here are some 160,000 clones, 80% to 90% occurring once; the ten biggest clones make up roughly 8.6%.

The source is a woman aged 45 to 65 who had recovered from COVID-19. The chain carries TRBV5-5 and TRBJ1-2; TRBD1 might be the D (5 bases). Specimen: PBMCs or T cells enriched from blood (not recorded which). CDR3 protein: CASSLQKGNYGYTF. As DNA, the CDR3 is TGTGCCAGCAGCTTGCAAAAGGGGAACTATGGCTACACCTTC.